The next 29 T cell receptor beta chains were all read from a single sample in a study of graft-versus-host responses after intestinal transplantation. The table came from immunoSEQ multiplex PCR; TCRdb's copy has only in-frame clones and leaves some out. The sample contains some 9,300 clones, around nine tenths of which appear only once. The sequenced sample was PBMCs, obtained just over 42 days after intestinal transplant. All receptors derive from a human patient who received an intestinal transplant, so some T cells may come from the graft donor.

The rearrangement uses TRBV4-1 and TRBJ1-5, with 9 bases lining up with TRBD1. The CDR3 is 17 amino acids. V was pared by 2 bases and J by 0 bases, with 5 bases of the junction left unmatched. Germline CDR1 is MGHRA and CDR2 is YSYEKL. The CDR3, as DNA: TGCGCCAGCAGCCAAACAGGGGGCCTGTATAGCAATCAGCCCCAGCATTTT. Protein product: CASSQTGGLYSNQPQHF.

The V and J genes are TRBV9 and TRBJ2-5; 7 bases fit TRBD1. The CDR3 covers 14 residues. Per the germline V gene, CDR1 is SGDLS and CDR2 is YYNGEE. J gave up 5 bases and V 2 bases, and 6 bases lay outside the gene matches. CDR3 residues: CASSVGTAGETQYF. In DNA form, the CDR3 reads TGTGCCAGCAGCGTTGGGACAGCCGGGGAGACCCAGTACTTC.

The genes are TRBV19 and TRBJ2-7; the D gene is possibly TRBD1 (6 bases). The V gene lost 4 bases and the J gene lost 2 bases, with 12 bases spanning the gap. The CDR3 contains 14 residues. The V gene's germline CDR1 is LNHDA and CDR2 SQIVND (reference sequence). The CDR3 nucleotides read TGTGCCAGTAGTACACAGGGACGGCCCTACGAGCAGTACTTC. It specifies CASSTQGRPYEQYF.

In this sample, this clone turned up once. V is TRBV27 and J is TRBJ2-3, with D perhaps TRBD2 (5 bases). In germline, CDR1 is MNHEY, CDR2 SMNVEV (reference sequence). The CDR3 consists of 15 residues. The V end was cut by 0 bases, the J end by 4 bases, with 11 bases between. CDR3 nucleotide sequence: TGTGCCAGCAGTTTATCGGCTAGCAGTCCAGATACGCAGTATTTT. It is translated as CASSLSASSPDTQYF.

This chain connects TRBV5-1 to TRBJ1-1, with 9 positions matching TRBD1. V lost 4 bases, J lost 1 base, and 5 bases stayed unmatched. From germline, CDR1 is SGHRS and CDR2 YFSETQ. The CDR3 sequence is 15 residues long. In DNA, the CDR3 is TGCGCCAGCAGCGCGCGACAGGGGGAGAACACTGAAGCTTTCTTT. This sequence encodes CASSARQGENTEAFF.

The chain combines TRBV30 with TRBJ2-7; TRBD1 agrees at 10 bases. After removal of 2 bases from V and 3 bases from J, the junction contained 7 bases not matched to a gene. Germline V lookup: CDR1 GTSNPN, CDR2 SVGIG (reference sequence). CDR3 length: 15 residues. The CDR3 DNA reads TGTGCCTGGAGTTCCCCCGGGACAGGGGACTACGAGCAGTACTTC. Encoded protein: CAWSSPGTGDYEQYF.

The V and J genes are TRBV10-3 and TRBJ2-3; TRBD2 agrees at 8 bases. The J segment lost 4 bases and the V segment lost 0 bases, leaving 9 bases of the junction unmatched. Germline V CDR1 and CDR2: ENHRY, SYGVKD. The CDR3 has 17 amino acids. The CDR3 sequence: CAISESIGSGTADTQYF. The CDR3 bases are TGTGCCATCAGTGAGTCGATTGGTAGCGGGACCGCAGATACGCAGTATTTT.

The V call is TRBV4-1, the J call TRBJ2-7; D unclear. CDR3 length: 15 amino acids. With 8 bases removed from V and 6 bases from J, the gap between germline ends came to 23 bases. CDR1 MGHRA and CDR2 YSYEKL come from the germline V gene. The chain's CDR3 is CASSPTWGKAFEQYF. The CDR3 region has the DNA TGCGCCAGCTCACCGACGTGGGGAAAGGCCTTCGAGCAGTACTTC.

The chain employs TRBV20-1 and TRBJ1-1, with a possible D match to TRBD1 (5 bases). Germline lookup yields CDR1 DFQATT and CDR2 SNEGSKA (reference sequence). The length of the CDR3 is 11 residues. The CDR3 sequence: CGRRVNTEAFF. The CDR3 region has the DNA TGCGGTCGCAGGGTGAACACTGAAGCTTTCTTT.

The chain joins TRBV2 to TRBJ2-7, with 10 bases that match TRBD1. J lost 7 bases, V lost 3 bases, and 15 bases had no gene match. This CDR3 contains 17 residues. Per the germline V gene, CDR1 is SNHLY and CDR2 is FYNNEI. This chain's CDR3 is CASSDGGQGSMLGEQYF. The DNA for the CDR3 is TGTGCCAGCAGTGATGGGGGACAGGGGTCCATGCTGGGTGAGCAGTACTTC.

The rearrangement uses TRBV6-1 and TRBJ2-3; 7 bases agree with TRBD2. CDR1 and CDR2 from the germline V gene are MNHNS and SASEGT. Germline trimming cut 2 bases from V and 4 bases from J; bases unmatched to any gene: 3. The CDR3 length is 14 residues. The CDR3 protein is CASSENGGADTQYF. The CDR3 nucleotides are TGTGCCAGCAGTGAAAATGGGGGGGCAGATACGCAGTATTTT.

The rearrangement uses TRBV7-2 and TRBJ1-4; D is perhaps TRBD1 (5 bases). CDR3 length: 17 residues. V dropped 1 base and J dropped 0 bases, with 12 bases sitting between them. Germline V gives CDR1 SGHTA, CDR2 FQGNSA. For the CDR3, the DNA is TGTGCCAGCAGCTTAGAGGGGAGATACGCAACTAATGAAAAACTGTTTTTT. Encoded protein: CASSLEGRYATNEKLFF.

The genes are TRBV6-4 and TRBJ2-6; D uncertain. The V end was cut by 4 bases, the J end by 1 base, with 5 bases between. Germline V gives CDR1 MRHNA, CDR2 SNTAGT. This CDR3 region has 14 residues. CDR3 nucleotide sequence: TGTGCCAGCAGTGGACAATCTGGGGCCAACGTCCTGACTTTC. Its translation is CASSGQSGANVLTF.

V is TRBV19 and J is TRBJ2-7, with D unclear. CDR1 LNHDA and CDR2 SQIVND come from the germline V gene (reference sequence). There are 16 residues in the CDR3. The ends were cut back, 8 bases at V and 0 bases at J, with 20 bases in the middle. CDR3 loop: CASSNTRQTNSYEQYF. In nucleotides, the CDR3 is TGTGCCAGTTCCAATACGCGGCAGACAAACTCCTACGAGCAGTACTTC.

The V call is TRBV6-1, the J call TRBJ1-1; D is ambiguous. CDR1 MNHNS and CDR2 SASEGT come from the germline V gene. This CDR3 region has 12 residues. Trimming cost V 4 bases and J 1 base, with 4 bases left between them. Here the CDR3 DNA reads TGTGCCAGCAGTGTGGGGAACACTGAAGCTTTCTTT. Amino acid sequence: CASSVGNTEAFF.

The CDR3 sequence: CASSLGVYEQYF. The DNA for the CDR3 is TGTGCCAGCAGCTTAGGGGTCTACGAGCAGTACTTC. The chain has TRBV5-4 and TRBJ2-7, with D perhaps TRBD1 (5 bases). The CDR3 sequence is 12 residues long. V was cut by 2 bases and J by 3 bases, with 6 bases left in between. Germline V gene sequence: CDR1 SGHNT, CDR2 YYREEE (reference sequence).

The chain recombines TRBV29-1 with TRBJ2-5, with TRBD1 matching 12 bases. CDR3 length equals 15 residues. The germline CDR1 and CDR2 sequences are SQVTM and ANQGSEA. V dropped 3 bases and J dropped 5; count of bases not matched to a gene: 7. The CDR3 loop is CSVDGGQGAGETQYF. In DNA form, the CDR3 reads TGCAGCGTTGATGGGGGACAGGGGGCAGGGGAGACCCAGTACTTC. Full variable domain (remainder filled in from reference TRBV29-1 and TRBJ2-5): SAVISQKPSRDICQRGTSLTIQCQVDSQVTMMFWYRQQPGQSLTLIATANQGSEATYESGFVIDKFPISRPNLTFSTLTVSNMSPEDSSIYLCSVDGGQGAGETQYFGPGTRLLVL.

The chain couples TRBV13 to TRBJ2-1; TRBD2 matches 7 bases. Germline assignment: CDR1 PRHDT and CDR2 FYEKMQ (reference sequence). CDR3 length equals 16 residues. Losses at the gene ends were 3 bases for V and 4 bases for J; bases not matched to a gene: 9. The chain's CDR3 is CASSFFAGVTYNEQFF. In DNA form, the CDR3 reads TGTGCCAGCAGCTTCTTCGCGGGGGTCACTTACAATGAGCAGTTCTTC.

The genes are TRBV6-5 and TRBJ2-3; 10 nucleotides match TRBD2. J was trimmed by 2 bases and V by 4 bases; bases with no gene match: 3. Per the germline V gene, CDR1 is MNHEY and CDR2 is SVGAGI. The CDR3 sequence is 15 residues long. The CDR3 sequence is CASSFGTSDTDTQYF. CDR3 bases: TGTGCCAGCAGTTTCGGGACTAGCGACACAGATACGCAGTATTTT.

The rearrangement joins TRBV2 to TRBJ1-4; no clear D gene. Germline V gene lookup returns CDR1 SNHLY and CDR2 FYNNEI. V lost 6 bases to trimming and J lost 5 bases, with 10 bases between them. The CDR3 is 13 amino acids. In DNA, the CDR3 is TGTGCCAGCAGACAGCCTGCAAATGAAAAACTGTTTTTT. Translated, it gives CASRQPANEKLFF.

CDR3 amino acids: CASSLFTGGGSGELFF. The CDR3 DNA reads as TGTGCCAGCAGTTTATTTACGGGAGGAGGTTCTGGGGAGCTGTTTTTT. The chain recombines TRBV28 with TRBJ2-2; 7 bases are shared with TRBD2. Trimming at V came to 1 base and at J to 8 bases, leaving 10 bases not matched to a gene. CDR1 is MDHEN, CDR2 SYDVKM, per germline. The CDR3 runs to 16 residues.

V and J are TRBV6-5 and TRBJ1-1; D remains ambiguous. Germline CDR1 reads MNHEY; CDR2 reads SVGAGI. V shed 6 bases and J shed 1 base, with 9 bases lying between them. This CDR3 comprises 13 residues. The CDR3 nucleotides read TGTGCCAGCAGGGGGTTCGAGAACACTGAAGCTTTCTTT. Translated, it gives CASRGFENTEAFF.

The chain has TRBV27 and TRBJ1-1; the D gene is possibly TRBD1 (5 bases). The CDR3 covers 14 residues. Germline CDR1 MNHEY, CDR2 SMNVEV (reference sequence). Trimming stripped 3 bases from V and 7 bases from J, with 15 bases between. The chain's CDR3 is CASSFFGGSVEAFF. The CDR3 DNA is TGTGCCAGCAGTTTTTTCGGGGGGAGCGTTGAAGCTTTCTTT.

Here the CDR3 reads CASSIFGTEAFF. The CDR3 nucleotides are TGTGCCAGCAGCATCTTTGGCACTGAAGCTTTCTTT. The V and J genes are TRBV28 and TRBJ1-1; D not certain. The germline CDR1 and CDR2 sequences are MDHEN and SYDVKM. This CDR3 comprises 12 residues. Between the trimmed V and J ends, which lost 6 bases and 4 bases, there was a span of 9 bases.

This clone came up a few times. The chain combines TRBV5-6 with TRBJ2-5; TRBD2 agrees at 11 bases. The J segment lost 4 bases and the V segment lost 0 bases, leaving 5 bases of the junction unmatched. Germline values: CDR1 SGHDT, CDR2 YYEEEE. This CDR3 has 16 amino acids. CDR3 nucleotide sequence: TGTGCCAGCAGCTTGGAGGGGCTAGCGGGGGGAGAGACCCAGTACTTC. As protein: CASSLEGLAGGETQYF. The variable domain in full, with the rest retrieved from reference TRBV5-6 and TRBJ2-5, is DAGVTQSPTHLIKTRGQQVTLRCSPKSGHDTVSWYQQALGQGPQFIFQYYEEEERQRGNFPDRFSGHQFPNYSSELNVNALLLGDSALYLCASSLEGLAGGETQYFGPGTRLLVL.

Note on this clone: An end of the junction differs from the germline gene, which may be a read error. V gene TRBV5-4 combines with J gene TRBJ2-7; tentative D call: TRBD1 (6 bases). The CDR3 has 14 amino acids. Germline lookup yields CDR1 SGHNT and CDR2 YYREEE (reference sequence). The CDR3 region is CASSLVQGSSEQYF. DNA for the CDR3: TGTGCCAGCAGCTTGGTGCAGGGGTCCTCCGAGCAGTACTTC.

This chain connects TRBV6-5 to TRBJ2-3; 9 nucleotides line up with TRBD2. This CDR3 spans 16 amino acids. V was clipped by 0 bases and J by 1 base; unmatched bases: 2. Germline V gene sequence: CDR1 MNHEY, CDR2 SVGAGI. CDR3 protein: CASSYSRGRGTDTQYF. The CDR3 DNA sequence: TGTGCCAGCAGTTACTCTCGCGGGAGGGGCACAGATACGCAGTATTTT.

The CDR3 spells CASSQAPGLSNQPQHF. CDR3 nucleotide sequence: TGCGCCAGCAGCCAAGCCCCGGGACTCAGCAATCAGCCCCAGCATTTT. The V call is TRBV4-1, the J call TRBJ1-5; a weak D match, TRBD1 (5 bases). Germline assignment: CDR1 MGHRA and CDR2 YSYEKL. This CDR3 is built from 16 residues. V was clipped by 1 base and J by 1 base, with 11 bases between them.

The chain links TRBV10-2 to TRBJ1-1; D remains ambiguous. Trimming removed 8 bases at V and 2 bases at J, with 12 bases between. Germline values: CDR1 WSHSY, CDR2 SAAADI. This CDR3 is 13 amino acids long. The CDR3 DNA is TGCGCCAGCGGTCGGGTCCCTAACACTGAAGCTTTCTTT. It codes for CASGRVPNTEAFF.